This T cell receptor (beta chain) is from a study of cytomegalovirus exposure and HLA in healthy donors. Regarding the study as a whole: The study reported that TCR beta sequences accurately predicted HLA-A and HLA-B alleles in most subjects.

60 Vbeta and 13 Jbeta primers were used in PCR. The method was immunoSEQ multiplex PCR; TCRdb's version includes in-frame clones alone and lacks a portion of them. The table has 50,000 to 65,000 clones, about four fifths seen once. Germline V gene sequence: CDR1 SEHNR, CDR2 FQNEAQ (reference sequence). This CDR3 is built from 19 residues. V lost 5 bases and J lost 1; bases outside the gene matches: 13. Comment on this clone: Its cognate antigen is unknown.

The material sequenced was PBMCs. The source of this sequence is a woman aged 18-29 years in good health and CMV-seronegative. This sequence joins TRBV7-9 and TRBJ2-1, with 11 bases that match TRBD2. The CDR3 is CASSQGLAVGGGSYNEQFF. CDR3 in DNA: TGTGCCAGCAGCCAGGGACTAGCGGTGGGGGGGGGTTCCTACAATGAGCAGTTCTTC.